A single T cell receptor (beta chain) is shown here with its context. The antigen is not known. This sample was taken from a study of beta chain features in type 1 diabetes. Overall study findings and caveats: Moderate but significant shortening of TCRB CDR3s was recorded in all four CD4+ subsets from Type 1 diabetes patients. Junctions at VDJ sites from type 1 diabetes patients had fewer insertions and more deletions.

Every isolated RNA sample was fully reverse transcribed, so sequencing captured expressed TCRB transcripts. The repertoire was sequenced with immunoSEQ multiplex PCR; TCRdb's copy has only in-frame clones and lacks some. The sample records about 650,000 clones, roughly 12% being singletons. The sample comprised naive CD4+ T cells from blood. The source of this sequence is a man in his thirties or forties with type 1 diabetes.

The CDR3 sequence: CASLPGTGPNYGYTF. The CDR3 DNA follows: TGTGCCAGCCTTCCCGGGACAGGGCCCAACTATGGCTACACCTTC. The chain couples TRBV6-1 to TRBJ1-2; TRBD1 agrees at 9 bases. This CDR3 spans 15 amino acids. V lost 8 bases, J lost 2 bases, and 9 bases stayed unmatched. Germline V lookup: CDR1 MNHNS, CDR2 SASEGT.